Shown below are 32 T cell receptor beta chains from a single sample sequenced in a study of OX40 agonist ivuxolimab in advanced cancers. Profiling relied on immunoSEQ multiplex PCR, and the TCRdb table lists in-frame clones only, not all of them. The sample holds 67,000 or so clones, roughly 88% seen once. The sequencing here drew on CD4+ or CD8+ T cells sorted from blood, taken in a trial of the OX40 agonist ivuxolimab. All receptors come from an adult with an advanced solid tumor such as melanoma, head and neck, liver or kidney cancer.

DNA of the CDR3: TGTGCCAGCAGCTTGAGTGGAGGAGGCACTGAAGCTTTCTTT. It is translated as CASSLSGGGTEAFF. The chain joins TRBV7-3 to TRBJ1-1, with unresolved D. Germline lookup yields CDR1 SGHTA and CDR2 FQGTGA. V gave up 3 bases and J gave up 4 bases, with 12 bases separating them. The CDR3 has 14 amino acids.

The chain employs TRBV7-2 and TRBJ1-5; D unclear. Trimming removed 3 bases at V and 7 bases at J, with 10 bases between. The CDR3 is 13 amino acids. The V gene's germline CDR1 is SGHTA and CDR2 FQGNSA. CDR3 DNA sequence: TGTGCCAGCAGCTTCGGGGAAATCCAGCCCCAGCATTTT. Translated, it gives CASSFGEIQPQHF.

V and J are TRBV5-4 and TRBJ2-3, with TRBD1 identical over 7 bases. The germline V gene encodes CDR1 SGHNT and CDR2 YYREEE (reference sequence). The CDR3 sequence is 16 residues long. V was pared by 0 bases and J by 1 base, with 5 bases of the junction left unmatched. The CDR3: CASSLAKGAGTDTQYF. Here the CDR3 DNA reads TGTGCCAGCAGCTTGGCTAAGGGGGCCGGCACAGATACGCAGTATTTT.

This clone has a single count. The chain employs TRBV9 and TRBJ1-3; tentatively, D is TRBD1 (6 bases). Germline V gives CDR1 SGDLS, CDR2 YYNGEE. Trimming removed 2 bases at V and 0 bases at J, with 15 bases between. The CDR3 extends over 17 amino acids. CDR3 nucleotides: TGTGCCAGCAGCGTGTCTGCAGGGGTCCTCTCTGGAAACACCATATATTTT. Its translation is CASSVSAGVLSGNTIYF.

This clone was counted once. V gene TRBV11-2 combines with J gene TRBJ1-2; TRBD1 is a possible D gene (6 bases). This CDR3 is 16 amino acids long. Germline V lookup: CDR1 SGHAT, CDR2 FQNNGV. V lost 0 bases and J lost 8, with 19 bases in between. The CDR3 here is CASSLDRGGSSGGYTF. The CDR3, as DNA: TGTGCCAGCAGCTTAGATCGAGGGGGAAGTTCGGGCGGCTACACCTTC.

The chain joins TRBV2 to TRBJ1-2; 8 bases map to TRBD1. This CDR3 is built from 16 residues. V gave up 8 bases and J gave up 3 bases; unmatched junction bases: 14. CDR1 is SNHLY and CDR2 is FYNNEI in the germline V gene. The CDR3 is CASGTIPRGRDYGYTF. The CDR3 coding sequence is TGTGCCAGCGGAACTATACCCAGGGGGCGCGACTATGGCTACACCTTC.

The rearrangement links TRBV9 to TRBJ2-2; a weak D match, TRBD2 (5 bases). The CDR3 totals 15 residues. Trimming took 0 bases from V and 5 from J, leaving 11 bases between them. Per the germline V gene, CDR1 is SGDLS and CDR2 is YYNGEE. CDR3: CASSVDVGETGELFF. As DNA, the CDR3 is TGTGCCAGCAGCGTAGATGTTGGGGAGACCGGGGAGCTGTTTTTT.

V usage is TRBV18 and J usage is TRBJ2-7; either TRBD1 or TRBD2 may fit D (6 bases each). CDR1 and CDR2 from the germline V gene are KGHSH and LQKENI. The V end lost 5 bases, the J end lost 2 bases, and 10 bases lay between the germline ends. The CDR3 runs 13 residues. CDR3 amino acids: CASSSGGPYEQYF. The DNA of the CDR3 is TGTGCCAGCTCATCTGGGGGGCCCTACGAGCAGTACTTC.

The chain employs TRBV6-5 and TRBJ2-2, with D maybe TRBD1 (6 bases). The CDR3 sequence is 13 residues long. CDR1 MNHEY and CDR2 SVGAGI come from the germline V gene. Deletions cut 5 bases from V and 6 bases from J, with 10 bases between. The chain's CDR3 is CASSRQVPGELFF. CDR3 nucleotides: TGTGCCAGCAGTCGACAGGTCCCCGGGGAGCTGTTTTTT.

The CDR3 loop is CASSQLGGDSPLHF. CDR3 DNA sequence: TGTGCCAGCAGCCAACTTGGGGGGGATTCACCCCTCCACTTT. This rearrangement joins TRBV6-6 to TRBJ1-6; TRBD1 might be the D (5 bases). V lost 6 bases and J 8 bases, leaving 14 bases between the germline ends. Germline V lookup: CDR1 MNHNY, CDR2 SVGAGI (reference sequence). The CDR3 has 14 residues.

The chain recombines TRBV30 with TRBJ1-6; D is unclear. CDR3 length equals 14 residues. Per germline, CDR1 GTSNPN and CDR2 SVGIG (reference sequence). V dropped 4 bases and J dropped 7 bases, with 14 bases sitting between them. CDR3 DNA sequence: TGTGCCTGGACATTCGGACTGGGAAATTCACCCCTCCACTTT. Translation: CAWTFGLGNSPLHF.

The chain uses TRBV30 and TRBJ2-2; D may correspond to TRBD1 or TRBD2 (5 bases each). Looked up from germline, CDR1 is GTSNPN and CDR2 is SVGIG (reference sequence). V dropped 1 base and J dropped 5 bases, with 23 bases sitting between them. The CDR3 covers 18 residues. The CDR3 protein is CAWSGSLGDPRHTGELFF. As DNA, the CDR3 is TGTGCCTGGAGTGGTTCTTTAGGGGACCCCCGACATACCGGGGAGCTGTTTTTT.

This clone came up once. One junction end disagrees with the germline gene, perhaps due to a read error. This chain links TRBV27 with TRBJ2-2, with 8 positions matching TRBD1. In germline, CDR1 is MNHEY, CDR2 SMNVEV (reference sequence). The CDR3 is made up of 14 amino acids. CDR3 residues: CASSRQGNAGELFF. CDR3 bases: TGTGCCAGCAGCAGACAGGGGAACGCCGGGGAGCTGTTTTTT.

CDR3 in amino acids: CASSRIGSGGEQFF. The DNA for the CDR3 is TGTGCCAGCAGCAGAATAGGGTCGGGAGGTGAGCAGTTCTTC. This chain joins TRBV5-4 and TRBJ2-1, with 7 bases identical to TRBD2. V gave up 4 bases and J gave up 9 bases; unmatched junction bases: 10. CDR1 and CDR2 from the germline V gene are SGHNT and YYREEE (reference sequence). The length of the CDR3 is 14 residues.

The chain is built from TRBV9 and TRBJ2-2, with 8 nucleotides matching TRBD2. This CDR3 has 15 amino acids. The germline CDR1 and CDR2 sequences are SGDLS and YYNGEE. V was pared by 0 bases and J by 4 bases, with 2 bases of the junction left unmatched. The CDR3, as DNA: TGTGCCAGCAGCGTAGGCGGGGGGATCACCGGGGAGCTGTTTTTT. This sequence encodes CASSVGGGITGELFF.

This clone was seen only a few times. This chain links TRBV6-1 with TRBJ1-5; weak D call: TRBD1 (6 bases). The V end lost 4 bases, the J end lost 0 bases, and 13 bases lay between the germline ends. Germline CDR1 is MNHNS and CDR2 is SASEGT. CDR3 length: 16 amino acids. CDR3 amino acids: CASSGLQGYSNQPQHF. The CDR3 DNA reads as TGTGCCAGCAGTGGACTACAGGGATATAGCAATCAGCCCCAGCATTTT.

This chain links TRBV10-3 with TRBJ1-6; 7 nucleotides agree with TRBD1. V lost 3 bases, J lost 10 bases, and 12 bases stayed unmatched. Germline CDR1 and CDR2: ENHRY and SYGVKD. The CDR3 contains 16 residues. CDR3 bases: TGTGCCATCAGTGACAAAGACAGGGAGGTTGGGTCACCCCTCCACTTT. This encodes CAISDKDREVGSPLHF.

This rearrangement joins TRBV20-1 to TRBJ2-1; tentative D call: TRBD1 (5 bases). Germline loops: CDR1 DFQATT, CDR2 SNEGSKA (reference sequence). CDR3 length: 11 amino acids. V lost 7 bases, J lost 7 bases, and 11 bases lay in between. This CDR3 reads CSVQGENEQFF. The CDR3 region has the DNA TGCAGTGTCCAGGGCGAGAATGAGCAGTTCTTC.

This chain links TRBV2 with TRBJ1-1; 10 nucleotides match TRBD1. Trimming cost V 6 bases and J 4 bases; bases outside gene matches: 11. Germline V gene data show CDR1 as SNHLY and CDR2 as FYNNEI. There are 16 residues in the CDR3. CDR3 amino acids: CASRTGTGASVTEAFF. The CDR3 coding sequence is TGTGCCAGCAGGACCGGGACAGGGGCCTCTGTCACTGAAGCTTTCTTT. Full variable domain (remainder filled in from reference TRBV2 and TRBJ1-1): EPEVTQTPSHQVTQMGQEVILRCVPISNHLYFYWYRQILGQKVEFLVSFYNNEISEKSEIFDDQFSVERPDGSNFTLKIRSTKLEDSAMYFCASRTGTGASVTEAFFGQGTRLTVV.

The DNA for the CDR3 is TGTGCCACCAGCAGAGCTCCTACTAATTCACCCCTCCACTTT. Its translation: CATSRAPTNSPLHF. This chain links TRBV15 with TRBJ1-6, with no clear D. There are 14 residues in the CDR3. Trimming cost V 1 base and J 6 bases, with 7 bases left between them. CDR1 is LNHNV, CDR2 YYDKDF, per germline (reference sequence). Full variable domain (remainder filled in from reference TRBV15 and TRBJ1-6): DAMVIQNPRYQVTQFGKPVTLSCSQTLNHNVMYWYQQKSSQAPKLLFHYYDKDFNNEADTPDNFQSRRPNTSFCFLDIRSPGLGDTAMYLCATSRAPTNSPLHFGNGTRLTVT.

CDR3 amino acids: CASSPPRTGGRETQYF. The DNA of the CDR3 is TGTGCCAGCAGTCCGCCAAGGACAGGGGGCCGAGAGACCCAGTACTTC. V and J are TRBV28 and TRBJ2-5; 11 bases are shared with TRBD1. Per germline, CDR1 MDHEN and CDR2 SYDVKM. V gave up 5 bases and J gave up 4 bases; unmatched junction bases: 9. CDR3 length equals 16 residues.

The chain uses TRBV7-2 and TRBJ1-5; the D gene is possibly TRBD1 (5 bases). V dropped 0 bases and J dropped 3 bases, with 15 bases sitting between them. Germline loops: CDR1 SGHTA, CDR2 FQGNSA. The CDR3 covers 17 residues. CDR3 in DNA: TGTGCCAGCAGCTTAGCCTTCGGGACCGATTTCAATCAGCCCCAGCATTTT. It is translated as CASSLAFGTDFNQPQHF.

V gene TRBV18 combines with J gene TRBJ2-5; no definite D call. The length of the CDR3 is 13 residues. The germline V and J ends were trimmed by 3 bases and 1 base, with 6 bases remaining between them. Germline V gene lookup returns CDR1 KGHSH and CDR2 LQKENI. The CDR3: CASSPGSQETQYF. For the CDR3, the DNA is TGTGCCAGCTCACCGGGATCCCAAGAGACCCAGTACTTC.

This clone was counted a single time. The V gene is TRBV11-2, the J gene TRBJ2-1; D gene uncertain. Germline V gene sequence: CDR1 SGHAT, CDR2 FQNNGV. This CDR3 has 15 residues. V was cut by 4 bases and J by 0 bases, with 10 bases left in between. CDR3 in DNA: TGTGCCAGCAGCTCCGGTGTTAGCTCCTACAATGAGCAGTTCTTC. As protein: CASSSGVSSYNEQFF.

The sample holds one count of this clone. The chain joins TRBV30 to TRBJ2-7; 8 bases agree with TRBD2. J lost 4 bases, V lost 3 bases, and 17 bases had no gene match. This CDR3 has 17 residues. Germline CDR1 reads GTSNPN; CDR2 reads SVGIG (reference sequence). CDR3 protein: CAWSRPRGGLLVYEQYF. The CDR3 nucleotides are TGTGCCTGGAGCCGACCCCGGGGGGGGCTCCTCGTTTACGAGCAGTACTTC.

This clone was picked up one time. The chain links TRBV28 to TRBJ1-1; D is ambiguous. The CDR3 is made up of 14 amino acids. Germline assignment: CDR1 MDHEN and CDR2 SYDVKM. Between the trimmed V and J ends, which lost 6 bases and 4 bases, there was a span of 15 bases. The CDR3 reads CASSLAGRGTEAFF. DNA for the CDR3: TGTGCCAGCAGCTTGGCAGGCCGGGGCACTGAAGCTTTCTTT. Filled out from reference TRBV28 and TRBJ1-1, the complete variable domain reads DVKVTQSSRYLVKRTGEKVFLECVQDMDHENMFWYRQDPGLGLRLIYFSYDVKMKEKGDIPEGYSVSREKKERFSLILESASTNQTSMYLCASSLAGRGTEAFFGQGTRLTVV.

The chain recombines TRBV28 with TRBJ1-5, with TRBD1 as a possible D gene (5 bases). V shed 3 bases and J shed 0 bases, with 15 bases lying between them. Germline CDR1 is MDHEN and CDR2 is SYDVKM. This CDR3 is built from 17 residues. CDR3 sequence reads: CASSFDPGTYSNQPQHF. The CDR3 nucleotides read TGTGCCAGCAGTTTCGATCCAGGGACGTATAGCAATCAGCCCCAGCATTTT.

The V call is TRBV4-1, the J call TRBJ1-3; D not resolved. Trimming removed 5 bases at V and 0 bases at J, with 20 bases between. The CDR3 loop spans 18 amino acids. The germline V gene encodes CDR1 MGHRA and CDR2 YSYEKL. CDR3 region: CASSLRVGFGNSGNTIYF. The CDR3 DNA follows: TGCGCCAGCAGCTTACGGGTCGGGTTCGGGAACTCTGGAAACACCATATATTTT.

The chain combines TRBV10-3 with TRBJ1-1, with TRBD1 as a possible D gene (6 bases). The CDR3 loop spans 17 amino acids. CDR1 is ENHRY, CDR2 SYGVKD, per germline. Between the trimmed V and J ends, which lost 5 bases and 1 base, there was a span of 20 bases. The CDR3 region is CAISQQDRPGGNTEAFF. CDR3 DNA sequence: TGTGCCATCAGTCAACAGGACAGACCTGGGGGGAACACTGAAGCTTTCTTT.

The V and J genes are TRBV7-2 and TRBJ1-2, with no clear D. Trimming took off 5 bases at V and 9 bases at J, with 16 bases between the two ends. Germline V gene sequence: CDR1 SGHTA, CDR2 FQGNSA. CDR3 length: 13 residues. The CDR3 is CASSLNREGRYTF. CDR3 DNA sequence: TGTGCCAGCAGCCTTAATAGGGAGGGCCGCTACACCTTC.

The genes are TRBV2 and TRBJ1-1; D unresolved. This CDR3 is 13 amino acids long. Trimming left V 0 bases short and J 6 bases short, with 8 bases between. Germline V CDR1 and CDR2: SNHLY, FYNNEI. The CDR3 nucleotides read TGTGCCAGCAGTGAAGCGTCGCCCTCTGAAGCTTTCTTT. Amino acids: CASSEASPSEAFF.

This clone was counted a few times. The chain joins TRBV11-2 to TRBJ2-1; TRBD2 matches 7 bases. The CDR3 extends over 16 amino acids. The junction had 17 bases not matched to a gene; V was cut back by 5 bases and J by 10 bases. Germline V gene data show CDR1 as SGHAT and CDR2 as FQNNGV. The CDR3 coding sequence is TGTGCCAGCAGCCGAGGGGCACTAGCGCACTTACCGGAGCAGTTCTTC. This encodes CASSRGALAHLPEQFF.